This paragraph reports one TCR beta chain. Antigen: not known. These data are taken from a study of shared clonotypes between healthy human individuals. For the study at large: Three plates were used per donor for CD4 naive, three for CD4 memory, two for CD8 naive and one for CD8 memory.

General study points: The study found 4.5% to 5% of naive CD4 clonotypes shared across a handful of donors. Blood was the only sampled material, and tissue repertoires likely differ. Donors were few, which limited the genetic and exposure-history diversity represented.

Generated by immunoSEQ multiplex PCR, the TCRdb table keeps only in-frame clones and is missing some. The sample contains about 1.5 million clones, around 97% of which appear only once. This CDR3 is 14 amino acids long. With 8 bases removed from V and 0 bases from J, the gap between germline ends came to 14 bases. Germline assignment: CDR1 SGHTA and CDR2 FQGNSA. This TCR was recovered from a man aged 25 to 45 in good health. The material sequenced was naive CD4+ T cells sorted from blood. Subset: CD45RA+ positively selected. V usage is TRBV7-2 and J usage is TRBJ2-7, with a weak D call TRBD2 (6 bases). The CDR3: CASSLDYSSYEQYF. CDR3 nucleotide sequence: TGTGCCAGCTCCCTGGACTACTCCTCCTACGAGCAGTACTTC.